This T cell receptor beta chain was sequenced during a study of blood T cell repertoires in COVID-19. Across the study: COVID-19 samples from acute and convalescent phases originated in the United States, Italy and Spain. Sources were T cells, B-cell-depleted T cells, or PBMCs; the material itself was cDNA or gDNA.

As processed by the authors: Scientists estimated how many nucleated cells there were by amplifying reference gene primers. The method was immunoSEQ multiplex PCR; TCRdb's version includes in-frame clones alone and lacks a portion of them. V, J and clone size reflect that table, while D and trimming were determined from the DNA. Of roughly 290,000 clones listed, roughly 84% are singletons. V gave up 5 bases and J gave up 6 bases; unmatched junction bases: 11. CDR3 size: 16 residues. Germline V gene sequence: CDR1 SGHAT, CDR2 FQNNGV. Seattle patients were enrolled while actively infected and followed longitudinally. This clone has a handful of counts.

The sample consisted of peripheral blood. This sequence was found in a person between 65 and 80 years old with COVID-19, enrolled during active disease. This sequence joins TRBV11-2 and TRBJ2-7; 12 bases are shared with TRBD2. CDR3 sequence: CASSRTSGGQSPEQYF. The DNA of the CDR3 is TGTGCCAGCAGCCGAACTAGCGGGGGGCAAAGCCCCGAGCAGTACTTC.